The rows below give T cell receptor beta chains drawn from one sample of a study of OX40 agonist ivuxolimab in advanced cancers. Assay: immunoSEQ multiplex PCR; the TCRdb copy retains only in-frame clones and omits some. The table lists roughly 87,000 clones, over 80% of them singletons. The specimen was CD4+ or CD8+ T cells sorted from blood, collected in a trial of the OX40 agonist ivuxolimab. The source is an adult with an advanced solid tumor such as melanoma, head and neck, liver or kidney cancer. Each CDR3 is given with its conserved first and last residue. The order of the fields is D gene, V gene, J gene, clone size, CDR3 DNA, CDR3 protein. The D gene is left open where the match is weak. The size entry is marked missing in some rows and otherwise reads once, few, many or a size class.

d_gene: .; v_gene: TRBV19; j_gene: TRBJ2-7; abundance: .; CDR3nt: TGTGCCAGTAGCCTCTCGGGACTTTCCGAGCAGTACTTC; CDR3aa: CASSLSGLSEQYF
d_gene: .; v_gene: TRBV5-8; j_gene: TRBJ1-2; abundance: .; CDR3nt: TGTGCCAGCAGCTTGGAGGTCGACTTCTACACCTTC; CDR3aa: CASSLEVDFYTF
d_gene: .; v_gene: TRBV6-1; j_gene: TRBJ1-1; abundance: .; CDR3nt: TGTGCCAGCAGTGGGGTACAGGGGAACACTGAAGCTTTCTTT; CDR3aa: CASSGVQGNTEAFF
d_gene: .; v_gene: TRBV29-1; j_gene: TRBJ1-1; abundance: .; CDR3nt: TGCAGCGTTGGTCTAGGTGAGGGGCTAAACACTGAAGCTTTCTTT; CDR3aa: CSVGLGEGLNTEAFF
d_gene: TRBD2; v_gene: TRBV30; j_gene: TRBJ2-3; abundance: .; CDR3nt: TGTGCCTGGAGTGTACTAGCGGATACGCAGTATTTT; CDR3aa: CAWSVLADTQYF
d_gene: TRBD2; v_gene: TRBV20-1; j_gene: TRBJ2-1; abundance: .; CDR3nt: TGCAGTGCTAGAGGCGGGGGTGAGCAGTTCTTC; CDR3aa: CSARGGGEQFF
d_gene: .; v_gene: TRBV9; j_gene: TRBJ2-7; abundance: .; CDR3nt: TGTGCCAGCAGCGTAGGACAGTCCTACGAGCAGTACTTC; CDR3aa: CASSVGQSYEQYF
d_gene: TRBD1; v_gene: TRBV9; j_gene: TRBJ1-2; abundance: few; CDR3nt: TGTGCCAGCTCTCGACAGGGGAACGGCTACACCTTC; CDR3aa: CASSRQGNGYTF
d_gene: .; v_gene: TRBV4-3; j_gene: TRBJ2-4; abundance: .; CDR3nt: TGCGCCAGCAGCCCCCAACTTCGGGCCAAAAACATTCAGTACTTC; CDR3aa: CASSPQLRAKNIQYF
d_gene: .; v_gene: TRBV27; j_gene: TRBJ2-3; abundance: .; CDR3nt: TGTGCCAGCAGTTTAGATCGGGGGACCCGCACAGATACGCAGTATTTT; CDR3aa: CASSLDRGTRTDTQYF
d_gene: .; v_gene: TRBV7-9; j_gene: TRBJ1-2; abundance: .; CDR3nt: TGTGCCAGCAGCTTGGGCAGTGGCTATGGCTACACCTTC; CDR3aa: CASSLGSGYGYTF
d_gene: .; v_gene: TRBV9; j_gene: TRBJ2-1; abundance: .; CDR3nt: TGTGCCAGCAGCGTAGAGGGAGCGGTAAGGGACAATGAGCAGTTCTTC; CDR3aa: CASSVEGAVRDNEQFF
d_gene: .; v_gene: TRBV27; j_gene: TRBJ1-5; abundance: .; CDR3nt: TGTGCCAGCAGTTTGGGCAAGAATCAGCCCCAGCATTTT; CDR3aa: CASSLGKNQPQHF
d_gene: .; v_gene: TRBV10-3; j_gene: TRBJ1-2; abundance: once; CDR3nt: TGTGCCATCAGTGAAATCGAACGAAACCCTAACTATGGCTACACCTTC; CDR3aa: CAISEIERNPNYGYTF
d_gene: TRBD1; v_gene: TRBV6-1; j_gene: TRBJ2-7; abundance: .; CDR3nt: TGTGCCAGCAGTGAGGGACAGGGGGCCCTATACGAGCAGTACTTC; CDR3aa: CASSEGQGALYEQYF
d_gene: TRBD1; v_gene: TRBV30; j_gene: TRBJ2-5; abundance: .; CDR3nt: TGTGCCTGGGGGACAGGGATTGAAGAGACCCAGTACTTC; CDR3aa: CAWGTGIEETQYF
d_gene: TRBD2; v_gene: TRBV10-3; j_gene: TRBJ2-1; abundance: .; CDR3nt: TGTGCCATCAGGAGTAGCGGGGGGCAGGGTTCCTACAATGAGCAGTTCTTC; CDR3aa: CAIRSSGGQGSYNEQFF
d_gene: TRBD2; v_gene: TRBV4-2; j_gene: TRBJ2-1; abundance: .; CDR3nt: TGTGCCAGCAGCCGCCTGACTAGCGGGGGGCACAATGAGCAGTTCTTC; CDR3aa: CASSRLTSGGHNEQFF
d_gene: TRBD1; v_gene: TRBV18; j_gene: TRBJ2-7; abundance: .; CDR3nt: TGTGCCAGCTCACCACCGGACAGGGCACTATACGAGCAGTACTTC; CDR3aa: CASSPPDRALYEQYF
d_gene: TRBD2; v_gene: TRBV5-1; j_gene: TRBJ2-2; abundance: .; CDR3nt: TGCGCCAGCAGCTTGGTGGGTAGCGGGGGCCTCACCGGGGAGCTGTTTTTT; CDR3aa: CASSLVGSGGLTGELFF
d_gene: TRBD1; v_gene: TRBV18; j_gene: TRBJ1-2; abundance: .; CDR3nt: TGTGCCAGCTCACCATCGACAGGGGAGGATGGCTACACCTTC; CDR3aa: CASSPSTGEDGYTF
d_gene: .; v_gene: TRBV30; j_gene: TRBJ1-2; abundance: .; CDR3nt: TGTGCCTGGGGGGTGGGGAGGCCCTATGGCTACACCTTC; CDR3aa: CAWGVGRPYGYTF
d_gene: TRBD2; v_gene: TRBV6-6; j_gene: TRBJ2-5; abundance: .; CDR3nt: TGTGCCAGCAGGAAGCGGGGGGGCCTATTAGAGACCCAGTACTTC; CDR3aa: CASRKRGGLLETQYF
d_gene: .; v_gene: TRBV5-6; j_gene: TRBJ1-1; abundance: .; CDR3nt: TGTGCCAGCAGCTTGGGGTGGGGGGCGAACACTGAAGCTTTCTTT; CDR3aa: CASSLGWGANTEAFF
d_gene: .; v_gene: TRBV19; j_gene: TRBJ1-4; abundance: .; CDR3nt: TGTGCCACCACGACAGGTGTTGGTGAAAAACTGTTTTTT; CDR3aa: CATTTGVGEKLFF
d_gene: .; v_gene: TRBV19; j_gene: TRBJ1-5; abundance: .; CDR3nt: TGTGCCAGTAGTATTTTACCAGGAGCCAATCAGCCCCAGCATTTT; CDR3aa: CASSILPGANQPQHF
d_gene: .; v_gene: TRBV6-5; j_gene: TRBJ1-2; abundance: .; CDR3nt: TGTGCCAGCAGTGAAAACCGGGTGGGCTACACCTTC; CDR3aa: CASSENRVGYTF
d_gene: TRBD1; v_gene: TRBV4-3; j_gene: TRBJ1-5; abundance: .; CDR3nt: TGCGCCAGCAGCCAGGACAGGGAGCATCAGCCCCAGCATTTT; CDR3aa: CASSQDREHQPQHF
d_gene: .; v_gene: TRBV27; j_gene: TRBJ1-5; abundance: .; CDR3nt: TGTGCCAGCAGTTTGTGGGCTAGCAATCAGCCCCAGCATTTT; CDR3aa: CASSLWASNQPQHF
d_gene: .; v_gene: TRBV6-6; j_gene: TRBJ1-1; abundance: .; CDR3nt: TGTGCCAGCAGTTACTCGGCGGGTCTTGAAGCTTTCTTT; CDR3aa: CASSYSAGLEAFF
d_gene: .; v_gene: TRBV7-8; j_gene: TRBJ1-2; abundance: .; CDR3nt: TGTGCCAGCAGCTTCGGCGCCCCCGACTATGGCTACACCTTC; CDR3aa: CASSFGAPDYGYTF
d_gene: .; v_gene: TRBV19; j_gene: TRBJ1-4; abundance: .; CDR3nt: TGTGCCAGTAGTCCCGGGCCCCAGCGGCCGAATTGGGAAAAACTGTTTTTT; CDR3aa: CASSPGPQRPNWEKLFF
d_gene: TRBD1; v_gene: TRBV25-1; j_gene: TRBJ2-2; abundance: .; CDR3nt: TGTGCCAGCAGGGCTACAGGGGGCGTCGGCACCGGGGAGCTGTTTTTT; CDR3aa: CASRATGGVGTGELFF
d_gene: .; v_gene: TRBV27; j_gene: TRBJ1-2; abundance: .; CDR3nt: TGTGCCAGCAGTTGGACACACTCTAACTATGGCTACACCTTC; CDR3aa: CASSWTHSNYGYTF
d_gene: .; v_gene: TRBV4-1; j_gene: TRBJ2-1; abundance: .; CDR3nt: TGCGCCAGCAGCCGGCCGGGACAACACAATGAGCAGTTCTTC; CDR3aa: CASSRPGQHNEQFF
d_gene: .; v_gene: TRBV2; j_gene: TRBJ2-5; abundance: .; CDR3nt: TGTGCCAGCAGTGATAGGAGTGACGCCAGGACCCAGTACTTC; CDR3aa: CASSDRSDARTQYF
d_gene: .; v_gene: TRBV6-5; j_gene: TRBJ1-6; abundance: .; CDR3nt: TGTGCCAGCAGTTTCTCGGACTATAATTCACCCCTCCACTTT; CDR3aa: CASSFSDYNSPLHF
d_gene: TRBD1; v_gene: TRBV5-6; j_gene: TRBJ2-5; abundance: .; CDR3nt: TGTGCCAGCACCATTGCGGACAGGAGCCAAGAGACCCAGTACTTC; CDR3aa: CASTIADRSQETQYF
d_gene: TRBD1; v_gene: TRBV12-5; j_gene: TRBJ2-7; abundance: .; CDR3nt: TGTGCTAGTGGTTTGGGGGACAGTATTCTACGAGGGCAGTACTTC; CDR3aa: CASGLGDSILRGQYF
d_gene: TRBD2; v_gene: TRBV25-1; j_gene: TRBJ2-7; abundance: .; CDR3nt: TGTGCCAGCAGTGAATCGGAGGCGGGGGGGACCTTCGGCGAGCAGTACTTC; CDR3aa: CASSESEAGGTFGEQYF
d_gene: .; v_gene: TRBV9; j_gene: TRBJ2-7; abundance: .; CDR3nt: TGTGCCAGCGGGATAGCCCCCTACGAGCAGTACTTC; CDR3aa: CASGIAPYEQYF
d_gene: .; v_gene: TRBV19; j_gene: TRBJ1-1; abundance: .; CDR3nt: TGTGCCAGCGCCCAATGGCACCTGAACACTGAAGCTTTCTTT; CDR3aa: CASAQWHLNTEAFF
d_gene: TRBD2; v_gene: TRBV27; j_gene: TRBJ2-2; abundance: .; CDR3nt: TGTGCCAGCAGCTCTCTACCCGCGGGAGCCGCCGGGGAGCTGTTTTTT; CDR3aa: CASSSLPAGAAGELFF
d_gene: TRBD2; v_gene: TRBV6-6; j_gene: TRBJ2-4; abundance: .; CDR3nt: TGTGCCACCAGGACTAGCGGGGCGCTTTCGGCTCAGTACTTC; CDR3aa: CATRTSGALSAQYF
d_gene: .; v_gene: TRBV16; j_gene: TRBJ2-5; abundance: .; CDR3nt: TGTGCCAGCAGCCAACGGTCGGAGACCCAGTACTTC; CDR3aa: CASSQRSETQYF
d_gene: .; v_gene: TRBV5-6; j_gene: TRBJ1-5; abundance: .; CDR3nt: TGTGCCAGCAGCTCCACCCCCGACATAACCCAGCATTTT; CDR3aa: CASSSTPDITQHF
d_gene: TRBD2; v_gene: TRBV29-1; j_gene: TRBJ2-1; abundance: few; CDR3nt: TGCAGCGTTTCAACTAGCGGGGGGGCAAATGAGCAGTTCTTC; CDR3aa: CSVSTSGGANEQFF
d_gene: TRBD1; v_gene: TRBV7-6; j_gene: TRBJ1-2; abundance: .; CDR3nt: TGTGCCAGCAGTACTACAGGGGACTATGGCTACACCTTC; CDR3aa: CASSTTGDYGYTF